A selection of T cell receptor beta chains follows, all from one sample in a study of cytomegalovirus exposure and HLA in healthy donors. Generated by immunoSEQ multiplex PCR, the TCRdb table keeps only in-frame clones and is missing some. In the table there are about 120,000 clones, around 79% of which are singletons. Sequenced: PBMCs. These receptors all come from a woman under 30 in good health and CMV-seronegative. CDR3s include the opening cysteine and the closing phenylalanine or tryptophan. A D gene is named only where the DNA matches it firmly. Clone size is given for some rows only: seen once, a few or many times, or a class if the clone is expanded.

D: TRBD1; V: TRBV6-5; size: -; J: TRBJ2-1; CDR3: CASRTGQGYNEQFF; DNA: TGTGCCAGCAGGACGGGACAGGGGTACAATGAGCAGTTCTTC
D: -; V: TRBV19; size: -; J: TRBJ1-2; CDR3: CASSIGSAGNYGYTF; DNA: TGTGCCAGTAGTATAGGATCGGCCGGGAACTATGGCTACACCTTC
D: TRBD2; V: TRBV18; size: -; J: TRBJ2-3; CDR3: CASSQNPLRGSTDTQYF; DNA: TGTGCCAGCTCACAAAACCCACTGCGGGGGAGCACAGATACGCAGTATTTT
D: -; V: TRBV11-3; size: -; J: TRBJ2-2; CDR3: CASSISTTRANTGELFF; DNA: TGTGCCAGCAGCATCAGTACAACTAGGGCGAACACCGGGGAGCTGTTTTTT
D: -; V: TRBV6-1; size: -; J: TRBJ2-2; CDR3: CASSEAPDFGELFF; DNA: TGTGCCAGCAGTGAAGCGCCGGACTTTGGGGAGCTGTTTTTT
D: -; V: TRBV6-5; size: -; J: TRBJ2-1; CDR3: CASQLSGMNNEQFF; DNA: TGTGCCAGCCAGCTCAGCGGAATGAATAATGAGCAGTTCTTC
D: TRBD1; V: TRBV27; size: -; J: TRBJ1-1; CDR3: CASSPTGGWTEAFF; DNA: TGTGCCAGCAGTCCGACAGGGGGCTGGACTGAAGCTTTCTTT
D: TRBD2; V: TRBV4-3; size: -; J: TRBJ2-3; CDR3: CASSQGPTSGVTDTQYF; DNA: TGCGCCAGCAGCCAAGGCCCGACTAGCGGGGTCACAGATACGCAGTATTTT
D: -; V: TRBV2; size: few; J: TRBJ2-3; CDR3: CASKAGRGADTQYF; DNA: TGTGCCAGCAAGGCGGGGCGAGGGGCAGATACGCAGTATTTT
D: TRBD1; V: TRBV6-1; size: -; J: TRBJ1-5; CDR3: CASSDPQGNQPQHF; DNA: TGTGCCAGCAGTGATCCACAGGGGAATCAGCCCCAGCATTTT
D: TRBD1; V: TRBV5-5; size: -; J: TRBJ2-7; CDR3: CASSLVYGQGAYEQYF; DNA: TGTGCCAGCAGCTTGGTTTACGGACAGGGTGCGTACGAGCAGTACTTC
D: TRBD1; V: TRBV29-1; size: -; J: TRBJ1-3; CDR3: CSAGTASGNTIYF; DNA: TGCAGCGCAGGGACAGCCTCTGGAAACACCATATATTTT
D: -; V: TRBV29-1; size: -; J: TRBJ2-6; CDR3: CSVLSGANGLTF; DNA: TGCAGCGTACTCTCTGGGGCCAACGGCCTGACTTTC
D: TRBD1; V: TRBV15; size: -; J: TRBJ1-2; CDR3: CATSRVGTGGYGYTF; DNA: TGTGCCACCAGCAGAGTGGGGACAGGCGGCTATGGCTACACCTTC
D: TRBD1; V: TRBV18; size: -; J: TRBJ2-7; CDR3: CASSLGQYSYEQYF; DNA: TGTGCCAGCTCACTGGGACAGTACTCCTACGAGCAGTACTTC
D: TRBD1; V: TRBV18; size: once; J: TRBJ2-2; CDR3: CASSRQGANGELFF; DNA: TGTGCCAGCTCAAGACAGGGGGCTAACGGGGAGCTGTTTTTT
D: TRBD1; V: TRBV4-1; size: once; J: TRBJ1-2; CDR3: CASSQNRGGLGYTF; DNA: TGCGCCAGCAGCCAGAACAGGGGGGGACTAGGCTACACCTTC
D: -; V: TRBV4-1; size: -; J: TRBJ1-2; CDR3: CASSQDLDRSYGYTF; DNA: TGCGCCAGCAGCCAAGATCTAGACCGATCCTATGGCTACACCTTC
D: TRBD1; V: TRBV5-1; size: once; J: TRBJ1-2; CDR3: CASSPGGTGGYGYTF; DNA: TGCGCCAGCAGCCCGGGCGGGACAGGGGGGTATGGCTACACCTTC
D: -; V: TRBV7-6; size: -; J: TRBJ1-2; CDR3: CASSSDSRGALGGYTF; DNA: TGTGCCAGCAGCTCCGACAGCCGGGGGGCTTTGGGCGGCTACACCTTC
D: -; V: TRBV27; size: -; J: TRBJ1-4; CDR3: CASSSGGGTNEKLFF; DNA: TGTGCCAGCAGTTCCGGCGGAGGAACAAATGAAAAACTGTTTTTT
D: -; V: TRBV27; size: -; J: TRBJ2-5; CDR3: CASSSPSPRETQYF; DNA: TGTGCCAGCAGTTCCCCCAGTCCCCGAGAGACCCAGTACTTC
D: -; V: TRBV5-8; size: once; J: TRBJ2-7; CDR3: CASSAQRYEQYF; DNA: TGTGCCAGCAGCGCTCAGCGCTACGAGCAGTACTTC
D: TRBD2; V: TRBV11-2; size: -; J: TRBJ2-1; CDR3: CASRAGLAPSSYNEQFF; DNA: TGTGCCAGCAGGGCGGGACTAGCGCCTAGCTCCTACAATGAGCAGTTCTTC
D: TRBD1; V: TRBV19; size: -; J: TRBJ1-2; CDR3: CASSIRTGGLNYGYTF; DNA: TGTGCCAGTAGTATCCGGACAGGGGGTCTCAACTATGGCTACACCTTC
D: TRBD1; V: TRBV7-3; size: -; J: TRBJ2-3; CDR3: CASSLATGGPTDTQYF; DNA: TGTGCCAGCAGCTTAGCGACAGGGGGCCCCACAGATACGCAGTATTTT
D: TRBD1; V: TRBV5-5; size: -; J: TRBJ1-1; CDR3: CASSSRQGARSTEAFF; DNA: TGTGCCAGCAGCTCCCGACAGGGGGCGAGGAGCACTGAAGCTTTCTTT
D: TRBD2; V: TRBV6-1; size: -; J: TRBJ2-2; CDR3: CATPLGSGIGELFF; DNA: TGTGCCACCCCCCTCGGGAGCGGGATCGGGGAGCTGTTTTTT
D: -; V: TRBV7-3; size: -; J: TRBJ1-5; CDR3: CASSLSGGSNQPQHF; DNA: TGTGCCAGCAGCTTAAGCGGGGGTAGCAATCAGCCCCAGCATTTT
D: -; V: TRBV27; size: -; J: TRBJ2-3; CDR3: CASSLQGDTQYF; DNA: TGTGCCAGCAGTTTACAGGGGGATACGCAGTATTTT
D: -; V: TRBV14; size: -; J: TRBJ2-1; CDR3: CASSRGSTYNEQFF; DNA: TGTGCCAGCAGCCGCGGCAGCACCTACAATGAGCAGTTCTTC
D: -; V: TRBV7-9; size: -; J: TRBJ2-1; CDR3: CSSSPYSGSVYYNEQFF; DNA: TGTTCCAGCAGCCCCTATTCAGGGTCGGTCTACTACAATGAGCAGTTCTTC
D: -; V: TRBV7-7; size: few; J: TRBJ1-1; CDR3: CASSRGGNTEAFF; DNA: TGTGCTAGCAGCCGAGGTGGGAACACTGAAGCTTTCTTT
D: -; V: TRBV27; size: -; J: TRBJ2-7; CDR3: CASSPGQLYEQYF; DNA: TGTGCCAGCAGTCCCGGACAGCTTTACGAGCAGTACTTC
D: -; V: TRBV4-3; size: -; J: TRBJ2-3; CDR3: CASSQEPRGSDTQYF; DNA: TGCGCCAGCAGCCAAGAGCCCAGGGGCTCAGATACGCAGTATTTT
D: TRBD1; V: TRBV7-9; size: -; J: TRBJ1-4; CDR3: CASSGRQGVNEKLFF; DNA: TGTGCCAGCAGCGGTAGACAGGGGGTTAATGAAAAACTGTTTTTT
D: TRBD1; V: TRBV7-9; size: -; J: TRBJ1-3; CDR3: CASSSAGTGSGDTIYF; DNA: TGTGCCAGCAGCTCGGCCGGGACAGGTTCGGGGGACACCATATATTTT
D: -; V: TRBV11-3; size: -; J: TRBJ1-1; CDR3: CASSLESGAEAFF; DNA: TGTGCCAGCAGCTTAGAGTCCGGGGCTGAAGCTTTCTTT
D: -; V: TRBV29-1; size: -; J: TRBJ2-6; CDR3: CSVGDPAGANGLTF; DNA: TGCAGCGTTGGAGACCCCGCTGGGGCCAACGGCCTGACTTTC
D: TRBD2; V: TRBV7-2; size: -; J: TRBJ2-1; CDR3: CASSPLGGGAEQFF; DNA: TGTGCCAGCAGCCCCCTGGGGGGGGGAGCTGAGCAGTTCTTC